This T cell receptor (beta chain) stems from a study of blood T cell repertoires in COVID-19. Study at large: Samples came from the United States, Italy and Spain, spanning acute and convalescent COVID-19.

This clone was seen more than once but under ten times. Germline assignment: CDR1 GTSNPN and CDR2 SVGIG (reference sequence). V shed 0 bases and J shed 1 base, with 10 bases lying between them. The CDR3 loop spans 15 amino acids. TCRdb keeps only in-frame clones here, not all; method: immunoSEQ multiplex PCR. Of around 94,000 clones listed, approximately 82% are singletons. Sample: peripheral blood. This rearrangement joins TRBV30 to TRBJ1-5, with D perhaps TRBD1 (6 bases). This receptor was taken from a man aged 55 to 70 with active or convalescent COVID-19. In DNA form, the CDR3 reads TGTGCCTGGAGTGTAGGGGGGGCGAGCAATCAGCCCCAGCATTTT. Its translation: CAWSVGGASNQPQHF.